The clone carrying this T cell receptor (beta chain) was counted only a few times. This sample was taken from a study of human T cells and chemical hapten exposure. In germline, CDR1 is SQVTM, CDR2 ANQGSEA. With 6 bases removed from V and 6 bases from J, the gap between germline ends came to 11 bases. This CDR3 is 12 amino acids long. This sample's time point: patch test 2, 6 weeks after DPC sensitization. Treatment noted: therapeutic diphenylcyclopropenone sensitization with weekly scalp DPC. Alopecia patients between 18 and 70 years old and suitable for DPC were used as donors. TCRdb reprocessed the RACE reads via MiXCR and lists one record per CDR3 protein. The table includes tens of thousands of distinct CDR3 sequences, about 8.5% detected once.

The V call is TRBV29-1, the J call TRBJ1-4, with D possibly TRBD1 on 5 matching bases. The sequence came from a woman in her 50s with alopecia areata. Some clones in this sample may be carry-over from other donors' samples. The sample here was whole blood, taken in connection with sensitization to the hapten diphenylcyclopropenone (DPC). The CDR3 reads CSVTVRDEKLFF. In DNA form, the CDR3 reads TGCAGCGTGACGGTCAGGGATGAAAAACTGTTTTTT.